A selection of T cell receptor beta chains follows, all from one sample in a study of response to subunit inactivated influenza vaccine. A single record per CDR3 protein comes from TCRdb applying MiXCR to the RT-PCR reads. Seen here are hundreds of thousands of distinct CDR3 sequences, 14% observed once, and the top ten hold around 6.5%. Material: PBMCs from blood, obtained around 14 days before vaccination. All receptors derive from a man in his fifties who received an inactivated influenza vaccine. Each CDR3 is given without its conserved first and last residue. Fields, in order: V gene, CDR3 length, J gene, CDR3 protein.

>TRBV2|14|TRBJ2-7
ARAVISGPRIYEQY
>TRBV12-3/TRBV12-4|12|TRBJ2-3
ASSFGGPTDTQS
>TRBV6-5|12|TRBJ1-6
ASSYRQGYSPLH
>TRBV4-2|15|TRBJ2-2
ASSQDLTGMNTGELF
>TRBV15|17|TRBJ2-3
ATSRGIAGGRTSTDTQY
>TRBV20-1|9|TRBJ2-1
SARDEGLQF
>TRBV7-8|15|TRBJ2-3
ASSSSLLRGVTDTQY
>TRBV5-1|12|TRBJ2-5
ASSLRVVQETQY
>TRBV4-3|14|TRBJ2-7
ASSQELGGTPYEQY
>TRBV13|10|TRBJ2-3
ASRRDTDTQY
>TRBV20-1|14|TRBJ2-2
SAIIAGGPNTGELF
>TRBV28|14|TRBJ2-7
ASSLPRQGFSYEQY
>TRBV29-1|9|TRBJ1-2
SVTDSRGYT
>TRBV4-3|15|TRBJ2-2
ASSQVSSGANTGELF
>TRBV15|14|TRBJ2-6
ATSRDRGSGANVLT
>TRBV2|12|TRBJ2-1
ASSVTGGINEQF
>TRBV7-9|13|TRBJ2-1
ASSLEHYAYNEQF
>TRBV4-2|13|TRBJ1-2
ASSQDAYGNYGYT
>TRBV7-2|11|TRBJ2-3
ASSATTTDTQY
>TRBV6-2/TRBV6-3|13|TRBJ2-7
ASTGLRQGRYEQY
>TRBV20-1|14|TRBJ2-7
SARDDLAGGTYEQY
>TRBV5-1|13|TRBJ2-1
ASSFGRGTYNEQF
>TRBV2|13|TRBJ2-7
ASRVTSGPTYEQY
>TRBV2|13|TRBJ1-6
ASRPSYTGNSPLH
>TRBV6-2/TRBV6-3|11|TRBJ1-1
ASSRTGNTEAF
>TRBV29-1|14|TRBJ1-5
SVEDRTGNSNQPQH
>TRBV6-1|15|TRBJ2-5
ASRPEGGLAPWETQY
>TRBV7-9|11|TRBJ2-7
ASRPQGAGEQY
>TRBV7-2|13|TRBJ1-5
ASSLVSNSNQPQH